This entry concerns a single T cell receptor (beta chain). The sample is drawn from a study of shared clonotypes between healthy human individuals. J lost 2 bases, V lost 0 bases, and 4 bases had no gene match. The CDR3 is 16 residues long. Germline-derived CDR1 and CDR2 are MGHRA and YSYEKL. Measured with immunoSEQ multiplex PCR; TCRdb has only the in-frame clones, and not every one. The sample carries 1,400,000 or so clones, approximately 98.5% recorded once. This TCR was sampled from a young man in good health. The chain employs TRBV4-1 and TRBJ2-3; 8 nucleotides line up with TRBD1. Sequences were obtained from naive CD4+ T cells sorted from blood. Subset indicated: CD45RA+ positively selected. In DNA, the CDR3 is TGCGCCAGCAGCCAAGATTGGGGACAGGCCACAGATACGCAGTATTTT. Translation: CASSQDWGQATDTQYF.